The rows below give T cell receptor beta chains drawn from one sample of a study of blood T cell repertoires in COVID-19. This table comes from immunoSEQ multiplex PCR, and its TCRdb copy is limited to in-frame clones, with some not included. The sample has approximately 250,000 clones, approximately 88% seen once. The sequenced sample was PBMCs or T cells enriched from blood (not recorded which). The receptors stem from a middle-aged woman with acute COVID-19. The CDR3 runs from the conserved cysteine through the conserved F or W.

J gene: TRBJ1-5
V gene: TRBV6-1
CDR3 protein: CASSDGTEYNQPQHF

J gene: TRBJ2-3
V gene: TRBV5-4
CDR3 protein: CASSFRASGRVDTQYF

J gene: TRBJ1-2
V gene: TRBV7-9
CDR3 protein: CASSLTGAYGYTF

J gene: TRBJ2-2
V gene: TRBV7-9
CDR3 protein: CASVEGTGYTGELFF

J gene: TRBJ2-7
V gene: TRBV25-1
CDR3 protein: CASSGMKPSGQYEQYF

J gene: TRBJ2-1
V gene: TRBV14
CDR3 protein: CASSPIAGRSYNEQFF

J gene: TRBJ2-7
V gene: TRBV5-1
CDR3 protein: CASSLEGIRDEQYF

J gene: TRBJ1-5
V gene: TRBV19
CDR3 protein: CASSIRPQMNNQPQHF

J gene: TRBJ2-1
V gene: TRBV7-9
CDR3 protein: CAIGQNQNNEQFF

J gene: TRBJ1-5
V gene: TRBV5-1
CDR3 protein: CASSLTGDQPQHF

J gene: TRBJ1-2
V gene: TRBV4-2
CDR3 protein: CASSQGAYGYTF

J gene: TRBJ2-5
V gene: TRBV5-1
CDR3 protein: CASSLAGRVQETQYF

J gene: TRBJ1-1
V gene: TRBV7-9
CDR3 protein: CASSLGSGAQGEAFF

J gene: TRBJ1-3
V gene: TRBV4-1
CDR3 protein: CASSQGIQGLSGNTIYF

J gene: TRBJ2-7
V gene: TRBV19
CDR3 protein: CASSEGTGPYEQYF

J gene: TRBJ2-5
V gene: TRBV4-1
CDR3 protein: CASSQGWTERTSETQYF

J gene: TRBJ2-1
V gene: TRBV6-5
CDR3 protein: CASLADDYNEQFF

J gene: TRBJ2-5
V gene: TRBV5-1
CDR3 protein: CASSLERGVRETQYF

J gene: TRBJ1-4
V gene: TRBV28
CDR3 protein: CASGDRSEKLFF

J gene: TRBJ1-4
V gene: TRBV27
CDR3 protein: CASSPHLGGGPYEKLFF

J gene: TRBJ1-2
V gene: TRBV3-1/TRBV3-2
CDR3 protein: CASSLPGADYGYTF

J gene: TRBJ2-5
V gene: TRBV7-2
CDR3 protein: CASSPGQGTPGAQYF

J gene: TRBJ1-5
V gene: TRBV5-1
CDR3 protein: CASSAAGPGQPQHF

J gene: TRBJ2-4
V gene: TRBV21-1
CDR3 protein: CASSKARTSLAKNIQYF

J gene: TRBJ1-1
V gene: TRBV7-2
CDR3 protein: CASSPRRGGAWTEAFF

J gene: TRBJ2-5
V gene: TRBV3-1/TRBV3-2
CDR3 protein: CASSLSGQSTETQYF

J gene: TRBJ2-6
V gene: TRBV2
CDR3 protein: CASKLSGANVLTF

J gene: TRBJ1-3
V gene: TRBV7-2
CDR3 protein: CASSYQGSGNTIYF

J gene: TRBJ2-5
V gene: TRBV5-1
CDR3 protein: CASSFYSGSDETQYF

J gene: TRBJ2-5
V gene: TRBV24-1
CDR3 protein: CATSDSGGGKEETQYF

J gene: TRBJ2-7
V gene: TRBV27
CDR3 protein: CASSTPGQGAYEQYF

J gene: TRBJ1-2
V gene: TRBV6-5
CDR3 protein: CASTATWTGRGYTF

J gene: TRBJ1-1
V gene: TRBV25-1
CDR3 protein: CASSQGANTEAFF

J gene: TRBJ2-2
V gene: TRBV29-1
CDR3 protein: CSVEGQGVTGELFF

J gene: TRBJ2-1
V gene: TRBV19
CDR3 protein: CASSVPGQGEYEQFF

J gene: TRBJ2-5
V gene: TRBV7-2
CDR3 protein: CASSLGGLTQYF

J gene: TRBJ1-2
V gene: TRBV24-1
CDR3 protein: CASSDRGHGYTF

J gene: TRBJ1-4
V gene: TRBV4-3
CDR3 protein: CASSQDPGGRRLFF

J gene: TRBJ1-2
V gene: TRBV5-1
CDR3 protein: CASSLAGKPYGYTF

J gene: TRBJ2-1
V gene: TRBV19
CDR3 protein: CASSMGLNYNEQFF

J gene: TRBJ1-2
V gene: TRBV19
CDR3 protein: CASSHRDRAGGYTF

J gene: TRBJ1-2
V gene: TRBV30
CDR3 protein: CAWDFTGGSGGYTF

J gene: TRBJ2-2
V gene: TRBV29-1
CDR3 protein: CSVKSGGDTGELFF

J gene: TRBJ2-2
V gene: TRBV20-1
CDR3 protein: CSASSGTGYTGELFF